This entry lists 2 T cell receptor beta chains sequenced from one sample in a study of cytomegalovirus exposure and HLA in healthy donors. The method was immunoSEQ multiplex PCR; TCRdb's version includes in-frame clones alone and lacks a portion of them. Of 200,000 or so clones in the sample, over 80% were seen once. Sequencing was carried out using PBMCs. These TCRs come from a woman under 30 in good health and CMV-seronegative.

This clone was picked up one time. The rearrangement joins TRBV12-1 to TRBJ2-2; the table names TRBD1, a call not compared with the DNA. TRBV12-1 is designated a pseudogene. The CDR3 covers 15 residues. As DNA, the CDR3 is TGTGCCAGCAGACCGACAGGTCTGATCCCCGGGGAGCTGTTTTTT. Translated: CASRPTGLIPGELFF.

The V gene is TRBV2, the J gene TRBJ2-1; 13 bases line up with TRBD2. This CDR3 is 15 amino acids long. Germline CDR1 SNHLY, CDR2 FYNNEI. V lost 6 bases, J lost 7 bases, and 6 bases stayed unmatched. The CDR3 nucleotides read TGTGCCAGCAGGAAACTAGCGGGGGGGCTTAATGAGCAGTTCTTC. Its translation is CASRKLAGGLNEQFF.